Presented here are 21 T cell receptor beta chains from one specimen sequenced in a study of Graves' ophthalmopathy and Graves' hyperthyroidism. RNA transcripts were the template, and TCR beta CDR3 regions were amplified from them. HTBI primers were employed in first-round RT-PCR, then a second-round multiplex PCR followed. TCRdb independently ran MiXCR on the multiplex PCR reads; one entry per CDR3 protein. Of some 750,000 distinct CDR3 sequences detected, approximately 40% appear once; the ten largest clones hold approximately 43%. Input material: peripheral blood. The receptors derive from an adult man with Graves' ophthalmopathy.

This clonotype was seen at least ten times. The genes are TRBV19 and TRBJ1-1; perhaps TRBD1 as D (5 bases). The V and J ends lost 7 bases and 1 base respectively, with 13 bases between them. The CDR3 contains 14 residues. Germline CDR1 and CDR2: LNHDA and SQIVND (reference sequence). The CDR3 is CASNPRQGNTEAFF. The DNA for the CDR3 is TGTGCCAGTAACCCCCGGCAGGGGAACACTGAAGCTTTCTTT.

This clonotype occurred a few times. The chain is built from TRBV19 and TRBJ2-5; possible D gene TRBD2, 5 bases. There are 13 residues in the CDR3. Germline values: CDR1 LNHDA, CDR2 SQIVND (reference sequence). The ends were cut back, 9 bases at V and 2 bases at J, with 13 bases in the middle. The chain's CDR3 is CASREGGQETQYF. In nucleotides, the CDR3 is TGTGCCAGCAGAGAGGGCGGACAAGAGACCCAGTACTTC.

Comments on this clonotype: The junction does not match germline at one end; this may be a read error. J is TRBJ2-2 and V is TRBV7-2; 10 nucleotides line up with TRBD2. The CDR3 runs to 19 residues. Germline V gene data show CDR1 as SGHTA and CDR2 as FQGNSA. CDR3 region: CASSQEGGSGGPNTGELFF. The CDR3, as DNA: TGCGCCAGCAGCCAAGAGGGGGGTAGCGGGGGGCCGAACACCGGGGAGCTGTTTTTT.

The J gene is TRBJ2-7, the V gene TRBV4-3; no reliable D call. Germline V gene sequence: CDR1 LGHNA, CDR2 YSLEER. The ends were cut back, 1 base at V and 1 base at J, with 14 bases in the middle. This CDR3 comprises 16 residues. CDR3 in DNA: TGCGCCAGCAGCCAAGTCGGCATTTCACCATCCTACGAGCAGTACTTC. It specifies CASSQVGISPSYEQYF.

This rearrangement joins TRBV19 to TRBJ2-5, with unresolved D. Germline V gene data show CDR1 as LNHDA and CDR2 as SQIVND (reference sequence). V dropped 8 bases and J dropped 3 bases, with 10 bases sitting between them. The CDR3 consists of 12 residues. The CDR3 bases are TGTGCCAGTTCAGAGCACGAAGAGACCCAGTACTTC. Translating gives CASSEHEETQYF. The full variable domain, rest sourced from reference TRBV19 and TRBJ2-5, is DGGITQSPKYLFRKEGQNVTLSCEQNLNHDAMYWYRQDPGQGLRLIYYSQIVNDFQKGDIAEGYSVSREKKESFPLTVTSAQKNPTAFYLCASSEHEETQYFGPGTRLLVL.

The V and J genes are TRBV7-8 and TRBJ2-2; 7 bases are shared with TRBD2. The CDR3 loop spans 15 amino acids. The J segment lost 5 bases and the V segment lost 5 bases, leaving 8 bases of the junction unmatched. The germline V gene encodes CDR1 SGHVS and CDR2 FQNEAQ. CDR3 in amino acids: CASSRSGAKTGELFF. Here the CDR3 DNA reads TGTGCCAGCAGCCGAAGCGGGGCTAAAACCGGGGAGCTGTTTTTT.

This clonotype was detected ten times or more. The CDR3 DNA reads as TGCAGCGTTGTGACAGGGAGATTCTCTGGGGCCAACGTCCTGACTTTC. Translation: CSVVTGRFSGANVLTF. The chain carries TRBV29-1 and TRBJ2-6; TRBD1 matches at 7 bases. The CDR3 loop spans 16 amino acids. Germline CDR1 SQVTM, CDR2 ANQGSEA. The ends lost 4 bases at V and 0 bases at J; junction bases unmatched: 6.

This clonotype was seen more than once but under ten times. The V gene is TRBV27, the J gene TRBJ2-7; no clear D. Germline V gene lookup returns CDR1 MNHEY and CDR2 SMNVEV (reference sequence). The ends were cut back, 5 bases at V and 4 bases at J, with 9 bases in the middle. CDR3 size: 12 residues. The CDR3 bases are TGTGCCAGCAGTAAGTTGGGATACGAGCAGTACTTC. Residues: CASSKLGYEQYF.

The CDR3 region is CASSPIAHRKTGGRDEQYF. The CDR3 DNA reads TGTGCCAGCAGCCCCATCGCACATCGAAAGACAGGGGGCAGGGACGAGCAGTACTTC. The chain has TRBV10-3 and TRBJ2-7, with 10 bases matching TRBD1. With V trimmed by 10 bases and J by 5 bases, 26 bases remained unmatched. The length of the CDR3 is 19 residues. The germline gives CDR1 ENHRY, CDR2 SYGVKD.

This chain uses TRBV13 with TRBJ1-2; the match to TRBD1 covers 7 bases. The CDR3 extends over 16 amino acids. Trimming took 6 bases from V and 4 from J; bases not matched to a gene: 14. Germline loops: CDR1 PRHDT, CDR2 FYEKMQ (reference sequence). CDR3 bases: TGTGCCAGCAGAGCGAATACAGGGGATCGGGTCTATGGCTACACCTTC. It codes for CASRANTGDRVYGYTF.

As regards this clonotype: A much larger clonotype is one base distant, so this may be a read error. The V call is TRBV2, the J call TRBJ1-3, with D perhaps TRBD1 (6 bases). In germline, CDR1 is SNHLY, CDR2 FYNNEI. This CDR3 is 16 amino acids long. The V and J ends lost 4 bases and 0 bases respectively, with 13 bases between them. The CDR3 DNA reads TGTGCCAGCAGTGCCGGGACACCCACCTCTGGAAACACCATATATTTT. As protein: CASSAGTPTSGNTIYF.

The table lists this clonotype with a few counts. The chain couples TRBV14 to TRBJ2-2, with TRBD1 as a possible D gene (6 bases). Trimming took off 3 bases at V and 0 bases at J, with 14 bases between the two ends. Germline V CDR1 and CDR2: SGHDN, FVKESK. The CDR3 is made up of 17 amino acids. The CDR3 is CASSQITTGPNTGELFF. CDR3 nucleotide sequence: TGTGCCAGCAGCCAGATTACGACAGGACCGAACACCGGGGAGCTGTTTTTT.

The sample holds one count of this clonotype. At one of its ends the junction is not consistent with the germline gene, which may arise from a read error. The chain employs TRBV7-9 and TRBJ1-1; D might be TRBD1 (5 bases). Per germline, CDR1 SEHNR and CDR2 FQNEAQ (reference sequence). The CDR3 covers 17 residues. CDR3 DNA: TGCGCCAGCAGCCTATCCCTGACTGACAGACTGAACACTGAAGCTTTCTTT. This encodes CASSLSLTDRLNTEAFF.

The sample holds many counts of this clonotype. The CDR3 loop is CASSQDRQGSNYGYTF. The CDR3 nucleotides read TGTGCCAGCAGCCAAGACCGTCAGGGATCTAACTATGGCTACACCTTC. The rearrangement joins TRBV11-2 to TRBJ1-2; possibly TRBD1 for D (5 bases). Germline CDR1 and CDR2: SGHAT and FQNNGV. The CDR3 consists of 16 residues. With 5 bases removed from V and 0 bases from J, the gap between germline ends came to 16 bases. Combining the CDR3 with reference TRBV11-2 and TRBJ1-2 gives the whole variable domain EAGVAQSPRYKIIEKRQSVAFWCNPISGHATLYWYQQILGQGPKLLIQFQNNGVVDDSQLPKDRFSAERLKGVDSTLKIQPAKLEDSAVYLCASSQDRQGSNYGYTFGSGTRLTVV.

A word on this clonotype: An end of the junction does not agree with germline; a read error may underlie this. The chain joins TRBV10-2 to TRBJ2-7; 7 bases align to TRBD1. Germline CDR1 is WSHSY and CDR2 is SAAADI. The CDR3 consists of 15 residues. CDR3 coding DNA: TGTGCCAGCAGTACAGGGGACGGACTCTCCTACGAGCAGTACTTC. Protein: CASSTGDGLSYEQYF.

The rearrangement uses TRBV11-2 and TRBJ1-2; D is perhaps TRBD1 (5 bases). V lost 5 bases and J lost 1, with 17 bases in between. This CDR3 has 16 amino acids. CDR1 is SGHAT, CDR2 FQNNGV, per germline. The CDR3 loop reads CASSPVWTLLNYGYTF. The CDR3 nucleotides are TGTGCCAGCAGCCCGGTTTGGACACTCCTTAACTATGGCTACACCTTC.

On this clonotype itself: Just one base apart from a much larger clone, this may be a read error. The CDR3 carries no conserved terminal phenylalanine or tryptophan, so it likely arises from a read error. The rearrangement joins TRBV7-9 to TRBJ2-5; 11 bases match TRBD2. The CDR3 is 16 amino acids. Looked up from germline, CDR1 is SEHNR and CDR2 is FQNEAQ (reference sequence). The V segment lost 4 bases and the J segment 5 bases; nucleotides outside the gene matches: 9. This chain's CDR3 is CASSSGLAGGQETQYV. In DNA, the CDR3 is TGTGCCAGCAGCTCCGGGCTAGCGGGAGGACAGGAGACCCAGTACGTC.

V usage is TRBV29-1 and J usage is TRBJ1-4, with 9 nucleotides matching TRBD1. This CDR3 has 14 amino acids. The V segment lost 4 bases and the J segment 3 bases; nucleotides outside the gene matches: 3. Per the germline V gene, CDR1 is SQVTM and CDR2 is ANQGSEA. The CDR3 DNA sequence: TGCAGCGTTGCACAGGGGGCGGCTAATGAAAAACTGTTTTTT. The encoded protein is CSVAQGAANEKLFF.

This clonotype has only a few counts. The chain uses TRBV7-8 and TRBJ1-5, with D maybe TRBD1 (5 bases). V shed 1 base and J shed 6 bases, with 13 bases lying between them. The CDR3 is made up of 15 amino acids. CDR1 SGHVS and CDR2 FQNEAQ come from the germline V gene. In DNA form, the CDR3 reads TGTGCCAGCAGCTTAGAGGCTCCGGGGGGTCAGCCCCAGCATTTT. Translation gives CASSLEAPGGQPQHF.

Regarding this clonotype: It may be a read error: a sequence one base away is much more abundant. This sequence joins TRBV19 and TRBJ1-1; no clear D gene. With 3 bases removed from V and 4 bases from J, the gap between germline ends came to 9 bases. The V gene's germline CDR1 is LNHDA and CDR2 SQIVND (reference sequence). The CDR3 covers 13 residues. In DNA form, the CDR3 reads TGTGCCAGTAGTATGGTTTCGAGCACTGAAGCTTTCTTT. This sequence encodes CASSMVSSTEAFF.

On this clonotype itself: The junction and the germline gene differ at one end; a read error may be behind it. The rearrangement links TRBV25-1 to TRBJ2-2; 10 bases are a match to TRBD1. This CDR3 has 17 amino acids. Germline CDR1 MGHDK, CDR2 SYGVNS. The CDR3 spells CATSDFGQGESGGELFF. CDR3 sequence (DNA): TGTGCCACCAGTGATTTCGGACAGGGGGAGAGTGGCGGGGAGCTGTTTTTT.